These T cell receptor beta chains were read from a single sample in a study of blood T cell repertoires in COVID-19. Profiled with immunoSEQ multiplex PCR; TCRdb holds only in-frame clones, not every one. Among 190,000 or so clones listed, approximately 86% were seen once. The source material was PBMCs or T cells enriched from blood (not recorded which). These receptors were collected from a woman in her thirties who had been exposed to COVID-19. Each CDR3 is given with its conserved first and last residue. Each record gives: V gene, clone size, D gene, J gene, CDR3 DNA, CDR3 protein. The D gene is left open where the match is weak. Clone size is shown for a subset of rows, as once, few, many or a class of expanded clone.

v_call: TRBV19; clone_size: few; d_call: -; j_call: TRBJ1-2; cdr3_nt: TGTGCCAGTAGTATAGATCGGGGAAGCTATGGCTACACCTTC; cdr3_aa: CASSIDRGSYGYTF
v_call: TRBV27; clone_size: -; d_call: -; j_call: TRBJ1-5; cdr3_nt: TGTGCCAGCAGAAGGGGCGGTCAATTGAATCAGCCCCAGCATTTT; cdr3_aa: CASRRGGQLNQPQHF
v_call: TRBV5-8; clone_size: -; d_call: -; j_call: TRBJ2-7; cdr3_nt: TGTGCCAGCAGCTTGGACTCCCGGGGCTACGAGCAGTACTTC; cdr3_aa: CASSLDSRGYEQYF
v_call: TRBV4-1; clone_size: few; d_call: TRBD1; j_call: TRBJ1-2; cdr3_nt: TGCGCCAGCAGCCCCACCGGACAGGACTATGGCTACACCTTC; cdr3_aa: CASSPTGQDYGYTF
v_call: TRBV28; clone_size: -; d_call: -; j_call: TRBJ1-5; cdr3_nt: TGTGCCAGCAGTCTAAACCCCAGGACAGAGTATAGCAATCAGCCCCAGCATTTT; cdr3_aa: CASSLNPRTEYSNQPQHF
v_call: TRBV10-2; clone_size: -; d_call: TRBD2; j_call: TRBJ2-1; cdr3_nt: TGCGCCAGCGTAGCCGGGACTACAACCAATGAGCAGTTCTTC; cdr3_aa: CASVAGTTTNEQFF
v_call: TRBV5-1; clone_size: -; d_call: -; j_call: TRBJ2-6; cdr3_nt: TGCGCCAGCAGCTTCGTGGCGGATACCTCTGGGGCCAACGTCCTGACTTTC; cdr3_aa: CASSFVADTSGANVLTF
v_call: TRBV5-1; clone_size: -; d_call: -; j_call: TRBJ1-2; cdr3_nt: TGCGCCAGCAGCTTGGTCGCTGGCGCACCAGGATCCTATGGCTACACCTTC; cdr3_aa: CASSLVAGAPGSYGYTF
v_call: TRBV5-5; clone_size: -; d_call: -; j_call: TRBJ2-1; cdr3_nt: TGTGCCAGCAGCTTGGGTCGGGATGAGCAGTTCTTC; cdr3_aa: CASSLGRDEQFF
v_call: TRBV19; clone_size: -; d_call: TRBD1; j_call: TRBJ1-4; cdr3_nt: TGTGCCAGTAGTCCACGGACAGGTTATAATGAAAAACTGTTTTTT; cdr3_aa: CASSPRTGYNEKLFF
v_call: TRBV5-1; clone_size: -; d_call: TRBD2; j_call: TRBJ2-3; cdr3_nt: TGCGCCAGCAGCTTGGTCCTAGCGGGGGGAGCAGATACGCAGTATTTT; cdr3_aa: CASSLVLAGGADTQYF
v_call: TRBV27; clone_size: -; d_call: -; j_call: TRBJ1-1; cdr3_nt: TGTGCCAGCAGAAGGACAGCCACTGAAGCTTTCTTT; cdr3_aa: CASRRTATEAFF
v_call: TRBV2; clone_size: -; d_call: -; j_call: TRBJ2-6; cdr3_nt: TGTGCCAGCACGGGGAACTCTGGGGCCAACGTCCTGACTTTC; cdr3_aa: CASTGNSGANVLTF
v_call: TRBV13; clone_size: -; d_call: -; j_call: TRBJ2-7; cdr3_nt: TGTGCCAGCAGCTTAGGTGGGGCCAGGTACGAGCAGTACTTC; cdr3_aa: CASSLGGARYEQYF
v_call: TRBV10-3; clone_size: -; d_call: -; j_call: TRBJ1-5; cdr3_nt: TGTGCCATCAGGGACATAGGGAGCAATCAGCCCCAGCATTTT; cdr3_aa: CAIRDIGSNQPQHF
v_call: TRBV7-9; clone_size: -; d_call: -; j_call: TRBJ2-7; cdr3_nt: TGTGCCAGCAGCTTAGTTACTAACCCCTTGTACGAGCAGTACTTC; cdr3_aa: CASSLVTNPLYEQYF
v_call: TRBV18; clone_size: -; d_call: TRBD1; j_call: TRBJ1-4; cdr3_nt: TGTGCCAGCTCACTGGACAGGGTCGAAAAACTGTTTTTT; cdr3_aa: CASSLDRVEKLFF
v_call: TRBV6-5; clone_size: -; d_call: TRBD1; j_call: TRBJ2-7; cdr3_nt: TGTGCCAGCAGTTCCCGACAGGGGGTACCCTACGAGCAGTACTTC; cdr3_aa: CASSSRQGVPYEQYF
v_call: TRBV10-2; clone_size: -; d_call: TRBD1; j_call: TRBJ1-1; cdr3_nt: TGCGCCAGCAGTGAGTCGAGACAGGGGCTAAGGAACACTGAAGCTTTCTTT; cdr3_aa: CASSESRQGLRNTEAFF
v_call: TRBV2; clone_size: -; d_call: -; j_call: TRBJ1-4; cdr3_nt: TGTGCCAGCAGTCCCCTATCTCAGGGTTTGGGTGAAAAACTGTTTTTT; cdr3_aa: CASSPLSQGLGEKLFF
v_call: TRBV5-1; clone_size: -; d_call: -; j_call: TRBJ2-1; cdr3_nt: TGCGCCAGCAGCTTGGACAATAACAATGAGCAGTTCTTC; cdr3_aa: CASSLDNNNEQFF
v_call: TRBV15; clone_size: -; d_call: TRBD2; j_call: TRBJ2-1; cdr3_nt: TGTGCCACCAGCAGAGACATAGGCGGGGGATTGTACAATGAGCAGTTCTTC; cdr3_aa: CATSRDIGGGLYNEQFF
v_call: TRBV5-1; clone_size: -; d_call: -; j_call: TRBJ1-2; cdr3_nt: TGCGCCAGCGGCGATTCTCAGGGTTCTGGCTACACCTTC; cdr3_aa: CASGDSQGSGYTF
v_call: TRBV9; clone_size: -; d_call: TRBD1; j_call: TRBJ1-1; cdr3_nt: TGTGCCAGCAGCGCAGGGGGGTACAAAAATCCTGAAGCTTTCTTT; cdr3_aa: CASSAGGYKNPEAFF
v_call: TRBV19; clone_size: -; d_call: -; j_call: TRBJ1-1; cdr3_nt: TGTGCCAGTAGCTCAACAGGGAACACTGAAGCTTTCTTT; cdr3_aa: CASSSTGNTEAFF
v_call: TRBV3-1/TRBV3-2; clone_size: few; d_call: TRBD2; j_call: TRBJ2-1; cdr3_nt: TGTGCCAGCAGCCATGGATCCGGGGGGGCTAGGAATGAGCAGTTCTTC; cdr3_aa: CASSHGSGGARNEQFF
v_call: TRBV18; clone_size: -; d_call: TRBD1; j_call: TRBJ1-1; cdr3_nt: TGTGCCAGCTCTCGAACGGCGGGACAGATGAACACTGAAGCTTTCTTT; cdr3_aa: CASSRTAGQMNTEAFF
v_call: TRBV6-6; clone_size: few; d_call: -; j_call: TRBJ1-4; cdr3_nt: TGTGCCAGCAGTTACTGGGGGCCTGAAAAACTGTTTTTT; cdr3_aa: CASSYWGPEKLFF
v_call: TRBV19; clone_size: -; d_call: -; j_call: TRBJ1-1; cdr3_nt: TGTGCCAGTATGAAGGGGGTTGACACTGAAGCTTTCTTT; cdr3_aa: CASMKGVDTEAFF
v_call: TRBV29-1; clone_size: -; d_call: TRBD1; j_call: TRBJ1-4; cdr3_nt: TGCAGCGCGGTACAGGGGGCGACTTCGGGAGAAAAACTGTTTTTT; cdr3_aa: CSAVQGATSGEKLFF
v_call: TRBV11-3; clone_size: -; d_call: -; j_call: TRBJ2-3; cdr3_nt: TGTGCCAGCAGCCCACAGGGTCCAGATACGCAGTATTTT; cdr3_aa: CASSPQGPDTQYF
v_call: TRBV5-1; clone_size: -; d_call: TRBD1; j_call: TRBJ1-3; cdr3_nt: TGCGCCAGCAGCGCGGGACAGAACTCTGGAAACACCATATATTTT; cdr3_aa: CASSAGQNSGNTIYF
v_call: TRBV3-1/TRBV3-2; clone_size: -; d_call: -; j_call: TRBJ1-2; cdr3_nt: TGTGCCAGCAGCCCCCAGGGGATTGGTGGCTACACCTTC; cdr3_aa: CASSPQGIGGYTF
v_call: TRBV5-5; clone_size: -; d_call: -; j_call: TRBJ2-7; cdr3_nt: TGTGCCAGCAGCTATCTTACAGGGTTGGACTACGAGCAGTACTTC; cdr3_aa: CASSYLTGLDYEQYF
v_call: TRBV30; clone_size: -; d_call: -; j_call: TRBJ1-1; cdr3_nt: TGTGCCTGGAGTGTGGCCCGCTCGGGAAACACTGAAGCTTTCTTT; cdr3_aa: CAWSVARSGNTEAFF
v_call: TRBV11-2; clone_size: -; d_call: -; j_call: TRBJ1-2; cdr3_nt: TGTGCCAGCAGCTTAGGGCAAGAGGAGCGCTACACCTTC; cdr3_aa: CASSLGQEERYTF
v_call: TRBV19; clone_size: -; d_call: -; j_call: TRBJ2-2; cdr3_nt: TGTGCCACCTCCCCCGGGAGCAGGGCCGGGGAGCTGTTTTTT; cdr3_aa: CATSPGSRAGELFF
v_call: TRBV7-9; clone_size: -; d_call: -; j_call: TRBJ1-1; cdr3_nt: TGTGCCAGCAGCTTAGTTGTCGTGAACACTGAAGCTTTCTTT; cdr3_aa: CASSLVVVNTEAFF
v_call: TRBV30; clone_size: -; d_call: -; j_call: TRBJ2-5; cdr3_nt: TGTGCCTGGAGTAAGGACTACCCCGAGACCCAGTACTTC; cdr3_aa: CAWSKDYPETQYF
v_call: TRBV25-1; clone_size: -; d_call: -; j_call: TRBJ2-1; cdr3_nt: TGTGCCAGCAGCGCCTTTCTTAGAAATGAGCAGTTCTTC; cdr3_aa: CASSAFLRNEQFF
v_call: TRBV27; clone_size: once; d_call: TRBD1; j_call: TRBJ1-2; cdr3_nt: TGTGCCAGCAGTTCTTCTGGGTGGGGGACAGGGGCTCAAAGACGGGGCTACACCTTC; cdr3_aa: CASSSSGWGTGAQRRGYTF
v_call: TRBV6-5; clone_size: -; d_call: -; j_call: TRBJ1-6; cdr3_nt: TGTGCCAGCAGACTACAGGGCGGGAATTCACCCCTCCACTTT; cdr3_aa: CASRLQGGNSPLHF
v_call: TRBV11-3; clone_size: -; d_call: -; j_call: TRBJ2-7; cdr3_nt: TGTGCCAGCAGCTTAGTTAGCTACGAGCAGTACTTC; cdr3_aa: CASSLVSYEQYF
v_call: TRBV12-3/TRBV12-4; clone_size: -; d_call: -; j_call: TRBJ2-7; cdr3_nt: TGTGCCAGCGGGGAGGCGTCGTACGAGCAGTACTTC; cdr3_aa: CASGEASYEQYF
v_call: TRBV4-1; clone_size: -; d_call: TRBD1; j_call: TRBJ1-5; cdr3_nt: TGCGCCAGCAGCCAAGATGTCGGACAGGTACGGCCCCAGCATTTT; cdr3_aa: CASSQDVGQVRPQHF
v_call: TRBV24-1; clone_size: -; d_call: -; j_call: TRBJ2-5; cdr3_nt: TGTGCCACCAGTGATTTGCAAATTGGCAGCCAAGAGACCCAGTACTTC; cdr3_aa: CATSDLQIGSQETQYF